A single sample is the source of the 13 T cell receptor beta chains below, sequenced in a study of blood T cell repertoires in COVID-19. The protocol was immunoSEQ multiplex PCR, while the TCRdb copy is restricted to in-frame clones and leaves out a portion. The repertoire holds some 240,000 clones, with approximately 88% as singletons. The sequenced sample was peripheral blood. All receptors derive from a man in his 60s who had recovered from COVID-19.

This clone was counted once. The V gene is TRBV3-1 (or the pseudogene TRBV3-2), the J gene TRBJ1-2, with 7 bases aligning to TRBD1. Germline CDR1 reads LGHDT; CDR2 reads YNNKEL (reference sequence). CDR3 length equals 14 residues. With 0 bases clipped from V and 7 bases from J, the junction kept 5 bases outside the gene matches. The CDR3 loop is CASSQDSGGRGYTF. In DNA, the CDR3 is TGTGCCAGCAGCCAAGATTCAGGGGGACGTGGCTACACCTTC.

The V call is TRBV3-1 (or the pseudogene TRBV3-2), the J call TRBJ2-3, with 8 bases aligning to TRBD2. Germline CDR1 and CDR2: LGHDT and YNNKEL (reference sequence). The CDR3 has 18 residues. V gave up 1 base and J gave up 0 bases; unmatched junction bases: 9. Here the CDR3 reads CASSQGIPRGGSTDTQYF. CDR3 sequence (DNA): TGTGCCAGCAGCCAAGGGATCCCACGGGGGGGGAGCACAGATACGCAGTATTTT.

The chain is built from TRBV19 and TRBJ1-5, with 7 bases identical to TRBD1. Germline CDR1 and CDR2: LNHDA and SQIVND (reference sequence). With V trimmed by 1 base and J by 2 bases, 5 bases remained unmatched. This CDR3 has 16 amino acids. DNA for the CDR3: TGTGCCAGTAGTATAGGGTCCACAGGGGGCAATCAGCCCCAGCATTTT. This encodes CASSIGSTGGNQPQHF.

In DNA, the CDR3 is TGCAGTGCCAGTGGACAGGGGGAATCCTACGAGCAGTACTTC. Its translation is CSASGQGESYEQYF. This chain joins TRBV20-1 and TRBJ2-7, with 10 bases that match TRBD1. This CDR3 has 14 residues. The germline V gene has CDR1 DFQATT and CDR2 SNEGSKA (reference sequence). Trimming at V came to 6 bases and at J to 1 base, leaving 6 bases not matched to a gene.

The rearrangement links TRBV7-3 to TRBJ2-4; 8 nucleotides agree with TRBD1. Germline V CDR1 and CDR2: SGHTA, FQGTGA. The CDR3 length is 15 residues. With V trimmed by 5 bases and J by 7 bases, 10 bases remained unmatched. This chain's CDR3 is CASSLQGGRGNIQYF. For the CDR3, the DNA is TGTGCCAGCAGCCTACAGGGGGGTAGAGGGAACATTCAGTACTTC. Combining the CDR3 with reference TRBV7-3 and TRBJ2-4 gives the whole variable domain GAGVSQTPSNKVTEKGKYVELRCDPISGHTALYWYRQSLGQGPEFLIYFQGTGAADDSGLPNDRFFAVRPEGSVSTLKIQRTERGDSAVYLCASSLQGGRGNIQYFGAGTRLSVL.

The chain carries TRBV30 and TRBJ2-7; a possible D gene is TRBD2 (6 bases). Per the germline V gene, CDR1 is GTSNPN and CDR2 is SVGIG (reference sequence). The ends were cut back, 0 bases at V and 5 bases at J, with 20 bases in the middle. The CDR3 has 16 residues. The CDR3 DNA sequence: TGTGCCTGGAGTGTATTTCTACTAGCCGGGTATCACGAGCAGTACTTC. Translating it yields CAWSVFLLAGYHEQYF.

V and J are TRBV5-1 and TRBJ1-2, with 9 bases matching TRBD1. This CDR3 contains 18 residues. The germline V gene has CDR1 SGHRS and CDR2 YFSETQ. The V segment lost 3 bases and the J segment 0 bases; nucleotides outside the gene matches: 12. The CDR3 coding sequence is TGCGCCAGCAGCTCACCCGCGGGGGGACAGGGCCCTAACTATGGCTACACCTTC. Amino acids: CASSSPAGGQGPNYGYTF.

This clone was counted between two and nine times. The genes are TRBV27 and TRBJ1-5; D uncertain. The V end was cut by 6 bases, the J end by 4 bases, with 16 bases between. This CDR3 comprises 15 residues. CDR1 is MNHEY, CDR2 SMNVEV, per germline (reference sequence). In DNA, the CDR3 is TGTGCCAGCAGCCGGGATATTCGGGAAAATCAGCCCCAGCATTTT. Protein: CASSRDIRENQPQHF.

Only one count was recorded for this clone. The rearrangement links TRBV5-5 to TRBJ2-5; 9 bases line up with TRBD2. The J segment lost 6 bases and the V segment lost 3 bases, leaving 9 bases of the junction unmatched. The CDR3 totals 15 residues. The germline V gene encodes CDR1 SGHKS and CDR2 YYEKEE (reference sequence). This CDR3 reads CASSWGAGGKQTQYF. In DNA, the CDR3 is TGTGCCAGCAGCTGGGGAGCGGGAGGAAAACAGACCCAGTACTTC.

This sequence joins TRBV6-4 and TRBJ2-5, with TRBD1 identical over 9 bases. Germline V gene data show CDR1 as MRHNA and CDR2 as SNTAGT. This CDR3 is 16 amino acids long. V trimming: 4 bases; J trimming: 1 base; junction bases outside the gene matches: 7. The CDR3 spells CASSVRDRGSQETQYF. The CDR3 DNA is TGTGCCAGCAGTGTAAGAGACAGGGGGTCCCAAGAGACCCAGTACTTC.

The V call is TRBV12-3 or TRBV12-4, the J call TRBJ2-3, with 7 nucleotides matching TRBD2. V shed 8 bases, J shed 6 bases, and the junction held 8 bases outside the gene matches. This CDR3 has 13 amino acids. The DNA of the CDR3 is TGTGCCAGCGGGGGGGTTCGACCGGATACGCAGTATTTT. Its translation is CASGGVRPDTQYF.

This clone was found a few times. The rearrangement joins TRBV24-1 to TRBJ2-5, with D perhaps matching TRBD2 (7 bases). Trimming removed 6 bases at V and 0 bases at J, with 19 bases between. In germline, CDR1 is KGHDR, CDR2 SFDVKD. The CDR3 is made up of 17 amino acids. CDR3 sequence: CATSTGQGEGNQETQYF. The CDR3 bases are TGTGCCACCAGTACGGGACAAGGGGAGGGTAACCAAGAGACCCAGTACTTC.

The chain combines TRBV18 with TRBJ1-3, with 7 bases matching TRBD1. J was trimmed by 5 bases and V by 10 bases; bases with no gene match: 5. The V gene's germline CDR1 is KGHSH and CDR2 LQKENI. The CDR3 spans 12 residues. CDR3 bases: TGTGCCACTACGGGACAGCGAAACACCATATATTTT. Amino acids: CATTGQRNTIYF.